This TCR beta chain was sequenced for a study of regulatory T cells in long-lasting Graves disease. Study details: The study enrolled newly diagnosed Graves' patients on antithyroid drugs under 3 months. Overall study findings and caveats: Persistent disease preferred TRBV28, TRBJ1-2 and TRBJ2-5; new disease, TRBV20-1 and TRBJ2-1. It was possible that the small sample size reduced accuracy.

The TCR beta library used iRepertoire HTBI primers with Arm-PCR amplification of CDR3. In TCRdb, the multiplex PCR reads were re-called with MiXCR into one record per CDR3 protein. The sample consists of about half a million distinct CDR3 sequences, around 13% of them appearing once. Regarding this clonotype: Its antigen is not identified.

V was clipped by 6 bases and J by 6 bases, with 18 bases between them. The CDR3 totals 14 residues. Per the germline V gene, CDR1 is DFQATT and CDR2 is SNEGSKA (reference sequence). Time point: newly diagnosed GD, antithyroid drugs for less than 3 months. Generation of the TCR library employed RNA extracted from PBMCs. These sequences were also reported in another study, on T cells in Graves' hyperthyroidism and ophthalmopathy.

The rearrangement uses TRBV20-1 and TRBJ2-1; unclear D gene. The receptor was derived from a woman in her twenties or thirties with Graves disease. Here the sequenced sample was peripheral blood mononuclear cells (PBMCs), taken at new diagnosis, from a patient treated with antithyroid drugs. The CDR3 DNA sequence: TGCAGTGCCATAAACGGACCGTGGTCCAATGAGCAGTTCTTC. It encodes CSAINGPWSNEQFF.